One and the same sample provided the 15 T cell receptor beta chains below, sequenced in a study of T cell responses to AZD1222 COVID-19 vaccine. Here immunoSEQ multiplex PCR was the method, and the copy in TCRdb shows in-frame clones only, minus some. The repertoire has more than 85,000 clones, about 90% of them found once; the top ten carry over 6%. The specimen was peripheral blood, collected on day 0 of AZD1222 vaccination. Every receptor here comes from an adult in good health.

This chain links TRBV5-1 with TRBJ2-6; D remains unclear. CDR3 size: 17 residues. CDR1 and CDR2 (germline): SGHRS, YFSETQ. V lost 3 bases to trimming and J lost 0 bases, with 13 bases between them. CDR3 sequence: CASSSKGPFSGANVLTF. The CDR3 DNA reads as TGCGCCAGCAGCTCGAAAGGGCCATTCTCTGGGGCCAACGTCCTGACTTTC.

This clone occurred a few times. The J gene is TRBJ1-2, the V gene TRBV30, with unresolved D. Germline CDR1 GTSNPN, CDR2 SVGIG (reference sequence). V shed 1 base and J shed 1 base, with 10 bases lying between them. CDR3 length: 14 amino acids. CDR3 region: CAWSGSAFNYGYTF. CDR3 in DNA: TGTGCCTGGAGTGGGTCAGCCTTTAACTATGGCTACACCTTC.

The CDR3 here is CASSPTVMGSPLHF. The CDR3 DNA sequence: TGTGCCAGCAGCCCGACCGTGATGGGTTCACCCCTCCACTTT. V gene TRBV3-1 (or the pseudogene TRBV3-2) combines with J gene TRBJ1-6; D remains unclear. From germline, CDR1 is LGHDT and CDR2 YNNKEL (reference sequence). The CDR3 contains 14 residues. Trimming left V 4 bases short and J 9 bases short, with 13 bases between.

The chain couples TRBV15 to TRBJ1-6; D remains ambiguous. The CDR3 length is 15 residues. V was trimmed by 4 bases and J by 6 bases, leaving 13 bases between them. Germline V gene data show CDR1 as LNHNV and CDR2 as YYDKDF (reference sequence). CDR3 sequence (DNA): TGTGCCACCAGCACAAGACAACCCGGTAATTCACCCCTCCACTTT. Protein sequence: CATSTRQPGNSPLHF.

The chain recombines TRBV6-5 with TRBJ2-7, with D tentatively TRBD1 (6 bases). The CDR3 extends over 15 amino acids. Germline lookup yields CDR1 MNHEY and CDR2 SVGAGI. V was pared by 4 bases and J by 8 bases, with 21 bases between. CDR3 amino acids: CASSSGQSGELKQYF. The CDR3 DNA reads TGTGCCAGCAGTTCCGGACAGTCCGGAGAGTTGAAGCAGTACTTC.

This clone showed up just once. This chain connects TRBV30 to TRBJ2-7; TRBD2 agrees at 11 bases. The length of the CDR3 is 14 residues. Germline-derived CDR1 and CDR2 are GTSNPN and SVGIG (reference sequence). V trimming: 7 bases; J trimming: 2 bases; junction bases outside the gene matches: 7. The CDR3 sequence: CASSGSGGAYEQYF. The DNA for the CDR3 is TGTGCCTCCTCGGGTAGCGGGGGGGCCTACGAGCAGTACTTC.

J is TRBJ2-2 and V is TRBV14; D is unresolved. Trimming left V 6 bases short and J 9 bases short, with 14 bases between. This CDR3 region has 13 residues. The V gene's germline CDR1 is SGHDN and CDR2 FVKESK. The CDR3 coding sequence is TGTGCCAGCAGGCCAGGCTGGTCCCGGGAGCTGTTTTTT. Amino acids: CASRPGWSRELFF.

The chain uses TRBV28 and TRBJ2-1; 11 nucleotides align to TRBD2. Germline values: CDR1 MDHEN, CDR2 SYDVKM. The CDR3 is 15 residues long. V lost 6 bases, J lost 4 bases, and 5 bases stayed unmatched. CDR3 in amino acids: CASRVLAGEYNEQFF. DNA for the CDR3: TGTGCCAGCAGGGTACTAGCGGGGGAATACAATGAGCAGTTCTTC.

The rearrangement uses TRBV5-1 and TRBJ2-3, with 10 bases fitting TRBD2. The CDR3 loop spans 15 amino acids. Germline-derived CDR1 and CDR2 are SGHRS and YFSETQ. Losses at the gene ends were 3 bases for V and 9 bases for J; bases not matched to a gene: 10. The CDR3 loop is CASSSERGGPETQYF. CDR3 DNA sequence: TGCGCCAGCAGCTCCGAGCGGGGGGGGCCGGAGACGCAGTATTTT. Drawing the rest from reference TRBV5-1 and TRBJ2-3, the complete variable domain is KAGVTQTPRYLIKTRGQQVTLSCSPISGHRSVSWYQQTPGQGLQFLFEYFSETQRNKGNFPGRFSGRQFSNSRSEMNVSTLELGDSALYLCASSSERGGPETQYFGPGTRLTVL.

The J gene is TRBJ1-4, the V gene TRBV6-5; D perhaps matches TRBD1 (5 bases). Trimming took off 0 bases at V and 3 bases at J, with 5 bases between the two ends. The CDR3 is made up of 14 amino acids. In germline, CDR1 is MNHEY, CDR2 SVGAGI. In nucleotides, the CDR3 is TGTGCCAGCAGTTACTCCAGGGCTAATGAAAAACTGTTTTTT. It translates to CASSYSRANEKLFF.

On this clone itself: Other DNA sequences of this sample code for an identical CDR3. The chain carries TRBV30 and TRBJ1-5, with D perhaps TRBD1 (6 bases). The CDR3 consists of 13 residues. Germline V lookup: CDR1 GTSNPN, CDR2 SVGIG (reference sequence). Trimming shortened V by 0 bases and J by 4 bases, and 7 bases separated the two germline ends. DNA for the CDR3: TGTGCCTGGAGTGTAAGGGGGAATCAGCCCCAGCATTTT. This sequence encodes CAWSVRGNQPQHF.

The CDR3 is CASSTTGGAGYEQYF. CDR3 bases: TGTGCCAGTAGTACTACAGGGGGCGCGGGCTACGAGCAGTACTTC. The chain employs TRBV19 and TRBJ2-7, with 9 bases lining up with TRBD1. Germline CDR1 is LNHDA and CDR2 is SQIVND (reference sequence). CDR3 length: 15 residues. V was clipped by 4 bases and J by 3 bases; unmatched bases: 7.

The J gene is TRBJ2-1, the V gene TRBV7-8, with TRBD1 matching 7 bases. Per germline, CDR1 SGHVS and CDR2 FQNEAQ. Trimming removed 1 base from V and 10 bases from J; junction bases left unmatched: 4. This CDR3 comprises 13 residues. The CDR3 protein is CASSLGPQGEQFF. CDR3 nucleotide sequence: TGTGCCAGCAGCTTAGGACCACAGGGGGAGCAGTTCTTC.

The genes are TRBV5-1 and TRBJ2-2; no reliable D call. This CDR3 is 13 amino acids long. V was shortened by 0 bases and J by 4 bases, with 4 bases between the two germline ends. Germline CDR1 reads SGHRS; CDR2 reads YFSETQ. This chain's CDR3 is CASSLEGTGELFF. CDR3 bases: TGCGCCAGCAGCTTGGAAGGCACCGGGGAGCTGTTTTTT.

Details on this clone: Other DNA sequences in this specimen translate into the identical CDR3. CDR3 DNA sequence: TGTGCCAGCAGCGTAACTGCAACTAATGAAAAACTGTTTTTT. It is translated as CASSVTATNEKLFF. The rearrangement links TRBV9 to TRBJ1-4; D uncertain. The germline gives CDR1 SGDLS, CDR2 YYNGEE. This CDR3 region has 14 residues. Trimming stripped 1 base from V and 0 bases from J, with 4 bases between.